This TCR beta chain is from a study of cytomegalovirus exposure and HLA in healthy donors (dated by TCRdb to about 2017). With respect to the entire study: An earlier analysis of about 530 of the donors reported over 250 Gb of sequence data and 95 million to 120 million unique TCR beta sequences obtained from 150 million to 200 million T cells. Donor age, sex, ethnicity and CMV serostatus were compiled together with the repertoire data. Of the roughly 410 genotyped donors, less than 90% were placed in the genetic ancestry cluster associated with self-reported Caucasian donors. To predict cytomegalovirus infection status, the study combined high-throughput TCR immunosequencing, statistical association of individual TCRs with disease status, and machine learning. Because of strong linkage in the cohort, roughly five DR-DQ haplotypes were treated as single units for association and clustering. The T cell repertoires of under 700 subjects were profiled by immunosequencing and related to cytomegalovirus serostatus. An early release covering roughly 640 HLA-typed donors comprised approximately 290 gigabases of sequencing data and 65 million to 100 million unique TCR sequences. A later genetic analysis used genome-wide SNP genotypes for about 65% of the roughly 700 donors, treating that subset as a discovery cohort. Every repertoire in the discovery cohort had been generated on one and the same sequencing platform. Typing coverage varied by locus: roughly 620-640 donors for A, B, C, DRB1 and DQB1; around 560 for DQA1; over 600 for DPA1; 400 to 480 for DPB1. The study aimed to test whether signatures of past pathogen exposure could be identified by cataloging public T cell receptors. In a later analysis, previously published TCR beta repertoires from about 670 donors were re-analyzed and high-resolution HLA genotyping was added so that TCR occurrence patterns could be studied. Along with the approximately 600-subject first cohort, a separate validation cohort of 120 different subjects was used. The later analysis used no new phenotypic data to find candidate immune exposures, relying instead on TCR beta sequences and their occurrence across donors. In an earlier analysis of a few hundred of the donors, high-throughput TCR beta sequencing was used to judge whether each TCR beta V gene segment behaved as functional or pseudogenic. On average, over 200,000 unique TCR beta nucleotide sequences were sequenced per donor among a few hundred genotyped donors of the cohort, with roughly 18% of those sequences being non-productive. Both class I and class II loci were covered by HLA typing, at four-digit resolution.

The receptor library was made with the immunoSEQ multiplex PCR assay. The multiplex PCR relied on a mix of 60 forward primers for TCR Vbeta segments and 13 reverse primers for TCR Jbeta segments. The CDR3 region of rearranged TCR beta genes was amplified from genomic DNA by a multiplex PCR assay. The Illumina HiSeq System was used to sequence the amplified TCR beta libraries as 87-base-pair reads. Per the original workflow: In a later analysis, tens of millions of unique TCR beta chains were counted across the 650 to 750 repertoires, and around 10 million of these chains were shared by at least two donors. To remove PCR and sequencing errors, raw reads were error-corrected and collapsed into unique sequences using a nearest-neighbor algorithm that merged closely related sequences. To assign V, D and J gene segments, CDR3 sequences were aligned to IMGT reference sequences. For a sequence to be retained, at least a six-nucleotide match to both a V gene segment and a J gene segment was required. Rearrangements were called productive when the CDR3 lacked stop codons and stayed in frame with V and J; all others were non-productive. Following IMGT convention, CDR3 was defined as the stretch from the second conserved V-encoded cysteine up to the conserved J-encoded phenylalanine. In an earlier analysis of around 540 of the donors, sequences lacking an unambiguous match to a single V gene segment were excluded. An earlier analysis of approximately 590 of the donors classified V segments as functional when productive rearrangements were above 56.7% and as segregating when the standard deviation between donors was above 5%. A statistical classification framework was developed to diagnose cytomegalovirus status using the catalog of TCR beta chain sequences. V and J gene assignment, in a later analysis, came from comparing TCR nucleotide sequences with IMGT/GENE-DB human TR gene sequences. In a later analysis, CDR3 sequences and most-parsimonious VDJ recombination scenarios were assigned using the TCRdist pipeline. In a later analysis, every TCR beta chain was defined by the combination of its CDR3 amino acid sequence and its V-gene family, and reads without a unique V-gene family were dropped. As a way to deal with suspected cross-contamination and a sequencing artifact, a later analysis dropped roughly 620 nucleotide sequences that were highly shared and had low generation probability. In a later analysis, a clonal expansion index was calculated for each public chain from normalized within-repertoire ranks of inferred template counts. A later analysis computed generation probabilities with a VDJ recombination model fitted to out-of-frame rearrangements, and checked the results against IGoR. Hypergeometric tests were used in a later analysis to score TCR-TCR, TCR-HLA and TCR-CMV co-occurrence, with a repertoire-size bias correction applied to the TCR pairs. In a later analysis, false discovery rates were estimated by permuting HLA or CMV assignments 20 times. In a later analysis, co-occurring TCRs were grouped using DBSCAN, and TCRdist sequence similarity was added for clustering within HLA-allele-positive subsets. Repertoires with fewer than 30,000 or more than 120,000 public chains, plus five repertoires with anomalous nucleotide sharing, were excluded from co-occurrence clustering. Held by TCRdb, this immuneACCESS table contains in-frame sequences only and omits some clones. Under half of the omission traces to an unresolved V gene where checked; the cause of the rest is unknown. That table gives V, J and clone size, and the DNA gave D and trimming. The sample table contains 200,000 or so clones; only one count was recorded for 75% to 85% of them. The top ten clonotypes cover 6.5% of the sample.

The CDR3 sequence holds 15 residues, the cysteine and phenylalanine included. CDR3 DNA is the only sequence kept; it has 45 bases, read in frame from the first base. Trimming costs V 2 bases and J 2 bases, and their ends lie 10 bases apart. Reading the germline V gene gives CDR1 KGHSH and CDR2 LQKENI. The cohort consisted of 670 or so healthy bone marrow donors. Cohort members were all nominally healthy when sampled, although unrecorded immune exposures were likely present. The donor was CMV seropositive and belonged to the group of 250 to 300 seropositive cohort members. A peripheral blood sample was provided by each donor, and peripheral blood mononuclear cells were used for TCR beta sequencing. The Qiagen DNeasy Blood Extraction Kit was used to extract genomic DNA from the blood cell samples. The research as a whole found: The 87-base-pair reads could not distinguish some IMGT-functional V segments, including TRBV6-2 and TRBV6-3, so those segments were excluded. The only immune exposure information available for the cohort was CMV serostatus. The cohort was sequenced for TCR beta chains only, and without alpha or paired-chain data the features that could be detected were limited. According to the authors, the approach could potentially be generalized to other disease states and immunological phenotypes. A later genetic analysis reported fewer N-insertions in productive TCRs among donors in an Asian-associated ancestry cluster than the approximately 670-donor mean. A later analysis found that most CMV-associated TCR beta chains appeared HLA-restricted, with HLA associations seemingly driven largely by CMV exposure. In a later analysis, HLA-associated TCR beta chains showed more clonal expansion and lower generation probabilities than non-associated chains that were equally common. Linkage disequilibrium might explain the correlated functional status among segregating V segments, but an unknown experimental factor could not be ruled out. Strong co-occurrence of HLA alleles, especially DR and DQ, made assigning TCR associations to individual alleles difficult. Cytomegalovirus status was reported to be diagnosed by the classifier with high specificity and sensitivity in both the original and validation cohorts. The presence/absence analyses assumed that sequencing depth was roughly uniform across donors, and that assumption may not be true. In a later genetic analysis, a missense DCLRE1C variant was associated with V-gene and J-gene trimming of TCR beta chains, and the association was replicated in an independent cohort. In a later analysis, the rate of TCR association differed among HLA loci, with DRB1 alleles having the most associated TCRs and HLA-C alleles having the fewest. Three of the identified cytomegalovirus-associated TCR beta chains were confirmed in vitro to be specific for cytomegalovirus antigens. A later analysis associated 17,000 or so TCR beta sequences with specific HLA alleles at a false discovery rate of 0.05. Several of the top co-occurrence clusters appeared to be linked to parvovirus B19, influenza, CMV and Epstein-Barr virus, according to a later analysis. The study listed 164 TCR beta chains as associated with cytomegalovirus. Because counts were too low, approximately 18 rarely observed V segments, including chromosome 9 orphons, were excluded from the earlier analysis of around 640 of the donors. A group of highly shared sequence variants was considered likely to be a technical artifact of the sequencing pipeline. Because HLA typing was missing for some donors at each locus, association tests included only the typed subset. In an earlier analysis of fewer than 700 of the donors, most TCR beta V segments appeared in productive rearrangements about 87% or about 30% of the time, broadly matching IMGT annotations. Most TCR sequences were seen in very few donors, while some public TCRs were found in many individuals. A further reported finding was that TCR beta sequences accurately predicted the HLA-A and HLA-B alleles for most subjects in the first cohort.

Concerning this clone: The antigen this receptor binds is unknown. No clone much larger than this one lies a single base away; base qualities are absent.

In this chain, TRBV18 is recombined with TRBJ2-1; matching of 5 bases hints at TRBD1 as the D gene. This receptor was identified in a woman between 50 and 59 years old in good health and CMV-seropositive. Sequenced sample: PBMCs. The CDR3 is CASSPGHPTYNEQFF. The DNA sequence is TGTGCCAGCTCACCAGGACACCCGACCTACAATGAGCAGTTCTTC.